This T cell receptor (beta chain) was captured in a study of post-analysis software for immune sequencing data. Findings and caveats of the study: Elevated frequency relative to controls characterized several TRBV segments in patients, TRBV5-6, TRBV5-1 and TRBV20-1 among them.

To note about this clonotype: The antigen is undetermined.

Libraries were made from TCR beta cDNA, and they carried unique molecular identifiers. TCRdb re-called the PCR reads with MiXCR, one entry per CDR3 protein. The repertoire has approximately 350,000 distinct CDR3 sequences, about a third of them found once; the top ten carry roughly an eighth. Germline CDR1 and CDR2: SEHNR and FQNEAQ (reference sequence). Trimming took off 0 bases at V and 1 base at J, with 9 bases between the two ends. The CDR3 extends over 15 amino acids. The sequence was obtained from a girl aged 5-17 years with multiple sclerosis. The chain couples TRBV7-9 to TRBJ2-5; D may be TRBD1 (6 bases). The specimen was blood. The CDR3 sequence: CASSLATGSQETQYF. The DNA of the CDR3 is TGTGCCAGCAGCTTAGCTACAGGGAGCCAAGAGACCCAGTACTTC.